A single sample gave rise to the 17 T cell receptor beta chains below, sequenced in a study of blood T cell repertoires in COVID-19. The repertoire was sequenced with immunoSEQ multiplex PCR; TCRdb's copy has only in-frame clones and lacks some. The data hold 150,000 or so clones, with around 86% observed a single time. Material: peripheral blood. These receptors were taken from a man younger than 35 with acute or convalescent COVID-19.

V is TRBV6-1 and J is TRBJ2-7, with D possibly matching TRBD1 (6 bases). The V gene lost 3 bases and the J gene lost 11 bases, with 11 bases spanning the gap. There are 11 residues in the CDR3. The germline CDR1 and CDR2 sequences are MNHNS and SASEGT. CDR3 protein: CASSEYRAEYF. The CDR3 DNA sequence: TGTGCCAGCAGTGAGTACAGGGCAGAGTACTTC.

The gene calls are TRBV4-1 and TRBJ2-4; 7 bases are shared with TRBD1. The CDR3 has 17 residues. Germline V gene data show CDR1 as MGHRA and CDR2 as YSYEKL. J lost 8 bases, V lost 6 bases, and 19 bases had no gene match. CDR3 residues: CASRIEDRVLANDIQYF. DNA for the CDR3: TGCGCCAGCAGGATAGAAGACAGGGTGCTGGCCAACGACATTCAGTACTTC.

This sequence joins TRBV5-4 and TRBJ1-2; D is possibly TRBD1 (6 bases). V shed 6 bases and J shed 1 base, with 16 bases lying between them. The CDR3 contains 15 residues. CDR1 is SGHNT and CDR2 is YYREEE in the germline V gene (reference sequence). CDR3: CASTEGVGVNYGYTF. CDR3 sequence (DNA): TGTGCCAGCACCGAGGGGGTAGGGGTTAACTATGGCTACACCTTC. Based on the CDR3 plus reference TRBV5-4 and TRBJ1-2, the full variable domain is ETGVTQSPTHLIKTRGQQVTLRCSSQSGHNTVSWYQQALGQGPQFIFQYYREEENGRGNFPPRFSGLQFPNYSSELNVNALELDDSALYLCASTEGVGVNYGYTFGSGTRLTVV.

The V gene is TRBV7-8, the J gene TRBJ1-1; 8 positions match TRBD1. Trimming cost V 6 bases and J 2 bases; bases outside gene matches: 5. The CDR3 has 14 amino acids. CDR1 is SGHVS, CDR2 FQNEAQ, per germline. CDR3 DNA: TGTGCCAGCAGTTTACAGGGGGTAAACACTGAAGCTTTCTTT. It is translated as CASSLQGVNTEAFF. The variable domain in full, with the rest retrieved from reference TRBV7-8 and TRBJ1-1, is GAGVSQSPRYKVAKRGQDVALRCDPISGHVSLFWYQQALGQGPEFLTYFQNEAQLDKSGLPSDRFFAERPEGSVSTLKIQRTQQEDSAVYLCASSLQGVNTEAFFGQGTRLTVV.

The CDR3 DNA reads TGTGCCAGCAGCTTGCTCAGGGTCTCCTACGAGCAGTACTTC. This codes for CASSLLRVSYEQYF. The V and J genes are TRBV11-2 and TRBJ2-7; D may be TRBD1 (5 bases). With 3 bases removed from V and 0 bases from J, the gap between germline ends came to 9 bases. CDR1 SGHAT and CDR2 FQNNGV come from the germline V gene. The CDR3 loop spans 14 amino acids.

The J gene is TRBJ1-1, the V gene TRBV5-5; D is possibly TRBD1 (5 bases). From germline, CDR1 is SGHKS and CDR2 YYEKEE (reference sequence). Trimming left V 2 bases short and J 1 base short, with 15 bases between. The CDR3 is 16 amino acids. CDR3 in DNA: TGTGCCAGCAGCTTTAGTAGTGACAGACCGAACACTGAAGCTTTCTTT. Its translation is CASSFSSDRPNTEAFF. The full variable domain, completed using reference TRBV5-5 and TRBJ1-1, is DAGVTQSPTHLIKTRGQQVTLRCSPISGHKSVSWYQQVLGQGPQFIFQYYEKEERGRGNFPDRFSARQFPNYSSELNVNALLLGDSALYLCASSFSSDRPNTEAFFGQGTRLTVV.

V and J are TRBV7-9 and TRBJ2-3; D possibly corresponds to TRBD1 (5 bases). V shed 2 bases and J shed 6 bases, with 12 bases lying between them. CDR1 SEHNR and CDR2 FQNEAQ come from the germline V gene (reference sequence). The CDR3 extends over 14 amino acids. This CDR3 is CASSLRRGSDTQYF. CDR3 coding DNA: TGTGCCAGCAGCTTACGAAGGGGTTCGGATACGCAGTATTTT.

The rearrangement uses TRBV28 and TRBJ1-2; no clear D. The CDR3 spans 16 residues. Looked up from germline, CDR1 is MDHEN and CDR2 is SYDVKM. V was cut by 4 bases and J by 7 bases, with 22 bases left in between. This CDR3 is CASSSSAGLISGGYTF. CDR3 in DNA: TGTGCCAGCAGTTCCTCTGCCGGGTTGATCTCTGGTGGCTACACCTTC.

The chain combines TRBV4-1 with TRBJ2-1; no definite D call. V was clipped by 1 base and J by 8 bases, with 12 bases between them. Germline V gene data show CDR1 as MGHRA and CDR2 as YSYEKL. The CDR3 has 14 amino acids. CDR3 sequence reads: CASSQGRGNDEQFF. DNA for the CDR3: TGCGCCAGCAGCCAAGGTCGAGGTAATGATGAGCAGTTCTTC.

This chain uses TRBV27 with TRBJ1-6, with 12 bases identical to TRBD1. Germline V gene lookup returns CDR1 MNHEY and CDR2 SMNVEV (reference sequence). The V and J ends lost 10 bases and 0 bases, in that order; junction bases with no gene match: 7. The CDR3 spans 17 residues. CDR3 amino acids: CATSRDRGHSYNSPLHF. The CDR3 nucleotides are TGTGCCACGTCCCGGGACAGGGGGCACTCCTATAATTCACCCCTCCACTTT.

CDR3 residues: CASSASGGRGTDTQYF. CDR3 in DNA: TGTGCCAGCTCGGCTAGCGGGGGCCGGGGCACAGATACGCAGTATTTT. V usage is TRBV6-4 and J usage is TRBJ2-3; TRBD2 matches at 10 bases. Germline trimming cut 8 bases from V and 1 base from J; bases unmatched to any gene: 9. The CDR3 sequence is 16 residues long. From germline, CDR1 is MRHNA and CDR2 SNTAGT.

CDR3 bases: TGTGCCAGCAGCGTAGCCCAGGGCGGTGGAAACACCATATATTTT. Amino acids: CASSVAQGGGNTIYF. The chain couples TRBV9 to TRBJ1-3; perhaps TRBD1 as D (5 bases). V was pared by 0 bases and J by 3 bases, with 10 bases between. There are 15 residues in the CDR3. The germline CDR1 and CDR2 sequences are SGDLS and YYNGEE.

The genes are TRBV20-1 and TRBJ1-1; perhaps TRBD1 as D (6 bases). Germline loops: CDR1 DFQATT, CDR2 SNEGSKA (reference sequence). V was clipped by 3 bases and J by 2 bases, with 13 bases between them. The CDR3 has 14 amino acids. CDR3 DNA: TGCAGTGCTAGTACCAACAGGGTTAACACTGAAGCTTTCTTT. Translated, it gives CSASTNRVNTEAFF.

This chain uses TRBV6-4 with TRBJ1-2, with D unclear. Trimming removed 2 bases from V and 7 bases from J, with 8 bases in between. Looked up from germline, CDR1 is MRHNA and CDR2 is SNTAGT. The CDR3 consists of 12 residues. The CDR3 nucleotides read TGTGCCAGCAGTGACCCAGACTCTGGCTACACCTTC. It specifies CASSDPDSGYTF.

The V gene is TRBV4-1, the J gene TRBJ1-6; 10 bases map to TRBD1. The CDR3 is 15 amino acids. Germline V gene lookup returns CDR1 MGHRA and CDR2 YSYEKL. The J segment lost 9 bases and the V segment lost 1 base, leaving 3 bases of the junction unmatched. CDR3 DNA sequence: TGCGCCAGCAGCCAAGGGGACAGGGGTGGTTCACCCCTCCACTTT. This encodes CASSQGDRGGSPLHF.

The chain has TRBV19 and TRBJ1-1; 8 nucleotides agree with TRBD1. The CDR3 is made up of 16 amino acids. V shed 7 bases and J 4 bases; nucleotides not matched to a gene: 14. Germline V gene data show CDR1 as LNHDA and CDR2 as SQIVND (reference sequence). The CDR3 here is CASTPSTGGTGTEAFF. The CDR3 DNA sequence: TGTGCCAGTACCCCATCTACAGGGGGTACGGGCACTGAAGCTTTCTTT. The full variable domain, rest sourced from reference TRBV19 and TRBJ1-1, is DGGITQSPKYLFRKEGQNVTLSCEQNLNHDAMYWYRQDPGQGLRLIYYSQIVNDFQKGDIAEGYSVSREKKESFPLTVTSAQKNPTAFYLCASTPSTGGTGTEAFFGQGTRLTVV.

The chain recombines TRBV7-7 with TRBJ2-7, with D possibly matching TRBD1 (6 bases). The CDR3 is 17 amino acids. The germline V and J ends were trimmed by 5 bases and 4 bases, with 24 bases remaining between them. The germline V gene has CDR1 SSHAT and CDR2 FNYEAQ (reference sequence). In DNA, the CDR3 is TGTGCCAGCAGCCAACCCTCGGTACCGGGACACACTTACGAGCAGTACGTC. Translation: CASSQPSVPGHTYEQYV.